The rows below give T cell receptor beta chains drawn from one sample of a study of shared clonotypes between healthy human individuals. Here immunoSEQ multiplex PCR was the method, and the copy in TCRdb shows in-frame clones only, minus some. The table shows 1,400,000 or so clones, with 98% to 99% occurring only once. The sequenced sample consisted of naive CD4+ T cells sorted from blood. The receptor source for this set is a man between 25 and 39 years old in good health. Both conserved end residues are part of each CDR3. A D gene is named only where the DNA matches it firmly. Clone sizes are given selectively: once, few, many, or a class where the clone is expanded.

J	size	D	V	DNA	CDR3
TRBJ2-2	once	TRBD2	TRBV19	TGTGCCAGTAGTATAGCGGGAGGCGGCAGCTACACCGGGGAGCTGTTTTTT	CASSIAGGGSYTGELFF
TRBJ1-5	NA	NA	TRBV19	TGTGCCAGTAGTCTAAACAGGGATCAGCCCCAGCATTTT	CASSLNRDQPQHF
TRBJ1-2	NA	NA	TRBV30	TGTGCCTGGAGTGCCGGTCCCGGCTACACCTTC	CAWSAGPGYTF
TRBJ2-2	NA	NA	TRBV5-4	TGTGCCAGCAGCTTGGACCCGGTTAACACCGGGGAGCTGTTTTTT	CASSLDPVNTGELFF
TRBJ1-4	NA	NA	TRBV6-6	TGTGCCAGCAATCTGGGACCGGGGCTCACTAATGAAAAACTGTTTTTT	CASNLGPGLTNEKLFF
TRBJ1-2	NA	TRBD1	TRBV11-2	TGTGCCAGCAGCTCGGACAGGGTCTATGGCTACACCTTC	CASSSDRVYGYTF
TRBJ1-3	NA	NA	TRBV7-6	TGTGCCAGCAGCAGGGGCCCGTCTTCTGGAAACACCATATATTTT	CASSRGPSSGNTIYF
TRBJ2-2	NA	TRBD2	TRBV30	TGTGCCTGGAGTGTGGGCGGGAGTCTTTTATCGGGGGAGCTGTTTTTT	CAWSVGGSLLSGELFF
TRBJ2-7	NA	NA	TRBV19	TGTGCCAGTAGTATAAAAGGTTTCTCCTACGAGCAGTACTTC	CASSIKGFSYEQYF
TRBJ2-2	NA	TRBD1	TRBV2	TGTGCCAGCGGGACAGGGATTGCCGGGGAGCTGTTTTTT	CASGTGIAGELFF
TRBJ2-1	once	TRBD2	TRBV7-3	TGTGCCAGCAGCTTAATACGAGGGACTAGCGGGAGCTCCTACAATGAGCAGTTCTTC	CASSLIRGTSGSSYNEQFF
TRBJ2-7	NA	NA	TRBV15	TGTGCCACCAGCAGAGGTGAGGAAGTTCAGCAGTACTTC	CATSRGEEVQQYF
TRBJ2-1	NA	TRBD2	TRBV2	TGTGCCAGCAGCAGAGAGACTAGCGCCGGGAATGAGCAGTTCTTC	CASSRETSAGNEQFF
TRBJ2-7	NA	TRBD2	TRBV29-1	TGCAGCGTCTCCCCACTAGCGGGAGAGGTCGAGCAGTACTTC	CSVSPLAGEVEQYF
TRBJ1-5	NA	NA	TRBV6-5	TGTGCCAGCGCGCAGGGAGCTTATAGCAATCAGCCCCAGCATTTT	CASAQGAYSNQPQHF
TRBJ1-5	NA	NA	TRBV18	TGTGCCAGCTCACCAAGCCAGGGGTATCAGCCCCAGCATTTT	CASSPSQGYQPQHF
TRBJ2-7	NA	NA	TRBV28	TGTGCCAGCAGCTCCCTCCGCGAGCAGTACTTC	CASSSLREQYF
TRBJ2-5	once	TRBD2	TRBV5-4	TGTGCCAGCAGTCTCAGCGGGAGGGCCGTTGAGACCCAGTACTTC	CASSLSGRAVETQYF
TRBJ1-1	NA	TRBD1	TRBV19	TGTGCCAGTAGTATATCATACAGGGGACGCACTGAAGCTTTCTTT	CASSISYRGRTEAFF
TRBJ2-2	once	TRBD1	TRBV11-2	TGTGCCAGCAGCGTAACAACCGGACAGGGGCCAAACACCGGGGAGCTGTTTTTT	CASSVTTGQGPNTGELFF
TRBJ2-1	NA	NA	TRBV7-2	TGTGCCAGCAGCTTGGGGACGCAACCTTACAATGAGCAGTTCTTC	CASSLGTQPYNEQFF
TRBJ2-3	NA	NA	TRBV7-6	TGTGCCAGCAGCTTAGGGAATAGGTTGGGGGCGGATACGCAGTATTTT	CASSLGNRLGADTQYF
TRBJ2-1	NA	NA	TRBV7-3	TGTGCCAGCAGCTCGGGTCTCTCCTACAATGAGCAGTTCTTC	CASSSGLSYNEQFF
TRBJ1-1	NA	NA	TRBV7-9	TGTGCCAGCAGCTTTTGGAACACTGAAGCTTTCTTT	CASSFWNTEAFF
TRBJ1-1	NA	NA	TRBV13	TGTGCCAGCAGCATATCGGGCAGGTGGACTGAAGCTTTCTTT	CASSISGRWTEAFF
TRBJ2-7	NA	TRBD1	TRBV30	TGTGCCTGGAAGGGACAGGGGAATTTATACGAGCAGTACTTC	CAWKGQGNLYEQYF
TRBJ1-2	NA	NA	TRBV27	TGTGCCAGCAGGCACCTTAACAACTATGGCTACACCTTC	CASRHLNNYGYTF
TRBJ1-1	NA	TRBD1	TRBV12-5	TGTGCTAGTGGCTGGTGGGACAGGGTGACTGAAGCTTTCTTT	CASGWWDRVTEAFF
TRBJ2-7	NA	NA	TRBV10-3	TGTGCCATCAGTGAGCCAGCAACCTACGAGCAGTACTTC	CAISEPATYEQYF
TRBJ2-3	NA	NA	TRBV29-1	TGCAGCGTTGATGGAGCGGGTGGCACAGATACGCAGTATTTT	CSVDGAGGTDTQYF
TRBJ2-7	NA	TRBD2	TRBV5-1	TGCGCCAGCAGCCCCGGGAGGGCAACCTACGAGCAGTACTTC	CASSPGRATYEQYF
TRBJ1-4	once	NA	TRBV30	TGTGCCTGGAGTGTATCAGAAAAACTGTTTTTT	CAWSVSEKLFF
TRBJ1-5	NA	NA	TRBV6-6	TGTGCCAGCAGCCCTCTTACGGGGTCGGGAAATCAGCCCCAGCATTTT	CASSPLTGSGNQPQHF
TRBJ2-1	NA	TRBD2	TRBV14	TGTGCCAGCAGCCAAGATGGAACACTAGCGGGAACGGATGAGCAGTTCTTC	CASSQDGTLAGTDEQFF
TRBJ2-3	NA	NA	TRBV5-6	TGTGCCAGCAGCAAGCTTGAGGGGTTGGGCGGCACAGATACGCAGTATTTT	CASSKLEGLGGTDTQYF
TRBJ2-7	NA	NA	TRBV29-1	TGCAGCGTTCTAAGGTTGAGCTCCTACGAGCAGTACTTC	CSVLRLSSYEQYF
TRBJ2-7	NA	NA	TRBV5-6	TGTGCCAGCAGCCCTATGGGACTGTCGAACTACGAGCAGTACTTC	CASSPMGLSNYEQYF
TRBJ2-7	NA	NA	TRBV28	TGTGCCAGCAGTTTGGCAGGGCTAGGGACCCTCTACGAGCAGTACTTC	CASSLAGLGTLYEQYF
TRBJ2-7	NA	NA	TRBV7-2	TGTGCCAGCAGCTTGGACTACCACTACGAGCAGTACTTC	CASSLDYHYEQYF
TRBJ2-2	NA	NA	TRBV9	TGTGCCAGCAGCGTATTGTCCTCTACGGCCGGGGAGCTGTTTTTT	CASSVLSSTAGELFF
TRBJ2-7	NA	NA	TRBV5-4	TGTGCCAGCAGCTTGGCACCGGACAGTACCTACGAGCAGTACTTC	CASSLAPDSTYEQYF
TRBJ2-1	NA	NA	TRBV19	TGTGCCAGTAGTCCCACCGTCCGGTCGGGTGAGCAGTTCTTC	CASSPTVRSGEQFF
TRBJ1-2	NA	NA	TRBV10-2	TGCGCCAGCAGTGGGGATGTGGATGGCTACACCTTC	CASSGDVDGYTF
TRBJ1-1	NA	TRBD1	TRBV30	TGTGCCTGGAGTGTGTTAACAGGGGGCCTAACGGTCGGTTTT	CAWSVLTGGLTVGF
TRBJ2-7	NA	NA	TRBV19	TGTGCCAGTAGTATAGGGACGGGGTACGAGCAGTACTTC	CASSIGTGYEQYF
TRBJ2-3	NA	TRBD2	TRBV18	TGTGCCAGCTCACCAAGGACTAGCGGGCGGACAGATACGCAGTATTTT	CASSPRTSGRTDTQYF
TRBJ2-1	NA	NA	TRBV7-2	TGTGCCAGCAGATCGTTGAGGGGGTTAAACATGGGCAATGAGCAGTTCTTC	CASRSLRGLNMGNEQFF
TRBJ2-1	NA	NA	TRBV15	TGTGCCACCAGCAGAGATTCATGGCGATCAGACTACAATGAGCAGTTCTTC	CATSRDSWRSDYNEQFF
TRBJ2-3	NA	TRBD2	TRBV9	TGTGCCAGCAGCGTAGGCCTAGCGGGAGTGTTAGATACGCAGTATTTT	CASSVGLAGVLDTQYF
TRBJ2-7	once	TRBD2	TRBV7-9	TGTGCCAGCAGCCTCCCATCTCGAGGAGCGGGAGGCCCCTACGAGCAGTACTTC	CASSLPSRGAGGPYEQYF
TRBJ2-7	NA	TRBD2	TRBV27	TGTGCCAGCAGTCCGGGACTACCTTCCTACGAGCAGTACTTC	CASSPGLPSYEQYF
TRBJ2-4	NA	NA	TRBV28	TGTGCCAGCACCCAGGGGGGAATTAACATTCAGTACTTC	CASTQGGINIQYF
TRBJ2-3	NA	NA	TRBV7-2	TGTGCCAGCAGCCATCGGACCCCTACAGATACGCAGTATTTT	CASSHRTPTDTQYF
TRBJ2-3	NA	TRBD2	TRBV7-6	TGTGCCAGCAGCCCAACAGGACTAGGGGCAACCTCTACGCAGTATTTT	CASSPTGLGATSTQYF
TRBJ2-7	NA	NA	TRBV18	TGTGCCAGCTCGTCTCGAGAGCGGAGGTACGAGCAGTACTTC	CASSSRERRYEQYF